In this sample, the clone carrying this T cell receptor beta chain turned up a few times. Antigen: not known. Germline V gene lookup returns CDR1 LGHNA and CDR2 YSLEER. The CDR3 consists of 14 residues. The V end lost 8 bases, the J end lost 8 bases, and 16 bases lay between the germline ends. These data come from a study of T cell responses to AZD1222 COVID-19 vaccine. Study results and caveats: Sampled repertoires all dated from after the peak T cell response. White British people made up most donors, females outnumbered males, and clonal diversity was possibly underestimated. Breadth and depth of Spike-specific TCRs rose after two AZD1222 doses. Reportedly, nearly half of unique spike TCRs recognized epitopes outside B.1.351/B.1.1.7 mutations.

Some clones are missing from TCRdb's copy, which holds only in-frame ones; the method was immunoSEQ multiplex PCR. The sample has about 140,000 clones; 88% are singletons. Sequencing was performed on peripheral blood, taken 28 days after the second AZD1222 dose. This chain connects TRBV4-3 to TRBJ1-6, with a weak D call TRBD1 (6 bases). The clonotype was recovered from an adult who received the AZD1222 COVID-19 vaccine. The CDR3 region has the DNA TGCGCCAGCTCCTTGGGACGGACAGATTCACCCCTCCACTTT. Its protein is CASSLGRTDSPLHF.